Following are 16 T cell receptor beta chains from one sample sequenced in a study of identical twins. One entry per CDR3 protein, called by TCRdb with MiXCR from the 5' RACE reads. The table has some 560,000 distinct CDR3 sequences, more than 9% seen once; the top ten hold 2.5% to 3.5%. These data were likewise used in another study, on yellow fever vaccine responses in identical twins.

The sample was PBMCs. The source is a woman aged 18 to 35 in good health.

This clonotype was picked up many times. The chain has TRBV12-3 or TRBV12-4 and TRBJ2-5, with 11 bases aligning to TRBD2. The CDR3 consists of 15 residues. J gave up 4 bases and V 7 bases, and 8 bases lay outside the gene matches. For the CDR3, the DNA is TGTGCCAGCACTCGTAGCGGGAGGGCCCGAGAGACCCAGTACTTC. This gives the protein CASTRSGRARETQYF.

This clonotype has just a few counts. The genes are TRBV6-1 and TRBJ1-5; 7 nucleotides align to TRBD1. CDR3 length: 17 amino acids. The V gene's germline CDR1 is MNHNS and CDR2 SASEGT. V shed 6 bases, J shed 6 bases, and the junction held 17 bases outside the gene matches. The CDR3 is CASSPPRQGRGSQPQHF. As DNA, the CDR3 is TGTGCCAGCAGCCCCCCCCGCCAGGGCAGGGGGAGTCAGCCCCAGCATTTT.

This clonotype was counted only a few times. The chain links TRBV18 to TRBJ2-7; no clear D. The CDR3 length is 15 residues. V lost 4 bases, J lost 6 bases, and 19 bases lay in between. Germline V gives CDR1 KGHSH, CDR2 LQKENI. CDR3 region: CASSLYQESPGEQYF. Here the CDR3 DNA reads TGTGCCAGCTCACTCTATCAGGAGTCCCCAGGCGAGCAGTACTTC.

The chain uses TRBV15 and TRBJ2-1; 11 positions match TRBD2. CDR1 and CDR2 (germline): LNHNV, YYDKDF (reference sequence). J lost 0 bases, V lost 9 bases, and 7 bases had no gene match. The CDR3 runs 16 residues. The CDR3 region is CATLAGGPSSYNEQFF. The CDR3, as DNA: TGTGCCACTTTAGCGGGAGGGCCGAGCTCCTACAATGAGCAGTTCTTC.

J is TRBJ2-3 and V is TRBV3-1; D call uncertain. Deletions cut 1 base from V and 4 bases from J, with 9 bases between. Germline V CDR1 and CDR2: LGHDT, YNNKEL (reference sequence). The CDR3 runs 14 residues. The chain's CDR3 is CASSQADAADTQYF. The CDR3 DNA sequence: TGTGCCAGCAGCCAAGCCGACGCAGCAGATACGCAGTATTTT.

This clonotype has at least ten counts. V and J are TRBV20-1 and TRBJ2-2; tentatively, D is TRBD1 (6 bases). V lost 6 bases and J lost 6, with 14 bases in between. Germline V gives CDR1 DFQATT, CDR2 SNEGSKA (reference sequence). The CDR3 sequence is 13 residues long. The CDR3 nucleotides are TGCAGTGCCCGAATACAGGGTCCCGGGGAGCTGTTTTTT. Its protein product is CSARIQGPGELFF.

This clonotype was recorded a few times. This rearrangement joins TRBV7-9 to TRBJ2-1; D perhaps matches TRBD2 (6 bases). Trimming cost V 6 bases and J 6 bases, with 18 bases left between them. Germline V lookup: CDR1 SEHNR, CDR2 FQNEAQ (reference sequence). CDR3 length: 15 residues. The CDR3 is CASSAREKMGNEQFF. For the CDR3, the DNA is TGTGCCAGCAGTGCACGGGAGAAGATGGGCAATGAGCAGTTCTTC.

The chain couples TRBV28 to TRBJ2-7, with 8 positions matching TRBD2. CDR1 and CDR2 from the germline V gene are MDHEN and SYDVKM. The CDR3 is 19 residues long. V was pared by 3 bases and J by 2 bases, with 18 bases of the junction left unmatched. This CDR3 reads CASSFGTSLTSAGPYEQYF. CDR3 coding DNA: TGTGCCAGCAGTTTCGGGACATCCCTGACTAGCGCCGGACCCTACGAGCAGTACTTC.

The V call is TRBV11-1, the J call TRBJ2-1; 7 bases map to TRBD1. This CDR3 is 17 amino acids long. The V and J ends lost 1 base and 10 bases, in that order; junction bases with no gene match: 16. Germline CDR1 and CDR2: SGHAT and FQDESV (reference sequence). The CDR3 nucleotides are TGTGCCAGCAGCTTAGTCCCGACAGGGAAGGTAATGAGGGAGCAGTTCTTC. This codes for CASSLVPTGKVMREQFF.

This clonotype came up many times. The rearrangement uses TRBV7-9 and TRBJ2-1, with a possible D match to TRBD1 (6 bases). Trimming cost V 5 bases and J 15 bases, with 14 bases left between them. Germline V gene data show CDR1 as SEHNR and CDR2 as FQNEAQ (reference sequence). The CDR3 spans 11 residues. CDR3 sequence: CASSRQVPLFF. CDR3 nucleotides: TGTGCCAGCAGCAGACAGGTGCCCTTGTTCTTC.

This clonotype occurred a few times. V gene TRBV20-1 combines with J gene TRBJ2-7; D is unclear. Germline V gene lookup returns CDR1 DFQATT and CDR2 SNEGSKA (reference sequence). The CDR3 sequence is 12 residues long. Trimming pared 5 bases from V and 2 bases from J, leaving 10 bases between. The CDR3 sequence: CSALLPPYEQYF. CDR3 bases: TGCAGTGCTCTCCTCCCCCCCTACGAGCAGTACTTC.

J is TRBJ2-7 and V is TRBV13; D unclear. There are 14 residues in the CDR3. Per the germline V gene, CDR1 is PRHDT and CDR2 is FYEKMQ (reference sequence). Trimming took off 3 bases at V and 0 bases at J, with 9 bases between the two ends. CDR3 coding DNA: TGTGCCAGCAGCTTGGCTCTTGTCTCCTACGAGCAGTACTTC. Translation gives CASSLALVSYEQYF.

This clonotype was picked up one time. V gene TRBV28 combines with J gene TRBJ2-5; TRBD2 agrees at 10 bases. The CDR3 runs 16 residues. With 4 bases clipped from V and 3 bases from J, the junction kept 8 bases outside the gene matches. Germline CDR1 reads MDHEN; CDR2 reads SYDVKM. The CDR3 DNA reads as TGTGCCAGCAGTTCGGAGCGGGGGGGCCTTGAAGAGACCCAGTACTTC. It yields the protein CASSSERGGLEETQYF.

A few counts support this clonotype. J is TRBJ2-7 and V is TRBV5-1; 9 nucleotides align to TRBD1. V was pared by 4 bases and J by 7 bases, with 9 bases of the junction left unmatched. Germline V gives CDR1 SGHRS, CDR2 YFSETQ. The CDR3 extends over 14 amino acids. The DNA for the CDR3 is TGCGCCAGCAGCCCGACGACAGGGGGTGTTGAGCAGTACTTC. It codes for CASSPTTGGVEQYF. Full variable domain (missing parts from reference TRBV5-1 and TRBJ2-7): KAGVTQTPRYLIKTRGQQVTLSCSPISGHRSVSWYQQTPGQGLQFLFEYFSETQRNKGNFPGRFSGRQFSNSRSEMNVSTLELGDSALYLCASSPTTGGVEQYFGPGTRLTVT.

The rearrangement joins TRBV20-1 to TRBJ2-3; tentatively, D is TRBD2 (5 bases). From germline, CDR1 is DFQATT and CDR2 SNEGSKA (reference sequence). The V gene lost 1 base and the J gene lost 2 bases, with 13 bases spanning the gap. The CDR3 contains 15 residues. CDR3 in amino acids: CSARGPEDFTDTQYF. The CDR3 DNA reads TGCAGTGCTAGAGGTCCGGAGGATTTCACAGATACGCAGTATTTT.

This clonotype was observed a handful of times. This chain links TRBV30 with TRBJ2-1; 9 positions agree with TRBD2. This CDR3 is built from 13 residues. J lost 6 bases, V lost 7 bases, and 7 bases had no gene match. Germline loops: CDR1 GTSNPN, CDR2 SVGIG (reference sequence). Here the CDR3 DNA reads TGTGCCTTATTAGCGGGAGCGCTCAATGAGCAGTTCTTC. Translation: CALLAGALNEQFF.